This T cell receptor (beta chain) was recovered during a study of T cell responses to AZD1222 COVID-19 vaccine. Germline V gene lookup returns CDR1 MNHEY and CDR2 SVGEGT. V was cut by 0 bases and J by 6 bases, with 9 bases left in between. The CDR3 runs to 14 residues. Profiling relied on immunoSEQ multiplex PCR, and the TCRdb table lists in-frame clones only, not all of them. This repertoire shows some 120,000 clones, more than 80% found once; its top ten account for 5% to 6%. The input for sequencing was peripheral blood, taken on day 0 of AZD1222 vaccination. This receptor was obtained from an adult in good health. V gene TRBV6-2 or TRBV6-3 combines with J gene TRBJ1-5; D uncertain. The chain's CDR3 is CASSYSKETQPQHF. For the CDR3, the DNA is TGTGCCAGCAGTTACTCGAAGGAAACTCAGCCCCAGCATTTT.